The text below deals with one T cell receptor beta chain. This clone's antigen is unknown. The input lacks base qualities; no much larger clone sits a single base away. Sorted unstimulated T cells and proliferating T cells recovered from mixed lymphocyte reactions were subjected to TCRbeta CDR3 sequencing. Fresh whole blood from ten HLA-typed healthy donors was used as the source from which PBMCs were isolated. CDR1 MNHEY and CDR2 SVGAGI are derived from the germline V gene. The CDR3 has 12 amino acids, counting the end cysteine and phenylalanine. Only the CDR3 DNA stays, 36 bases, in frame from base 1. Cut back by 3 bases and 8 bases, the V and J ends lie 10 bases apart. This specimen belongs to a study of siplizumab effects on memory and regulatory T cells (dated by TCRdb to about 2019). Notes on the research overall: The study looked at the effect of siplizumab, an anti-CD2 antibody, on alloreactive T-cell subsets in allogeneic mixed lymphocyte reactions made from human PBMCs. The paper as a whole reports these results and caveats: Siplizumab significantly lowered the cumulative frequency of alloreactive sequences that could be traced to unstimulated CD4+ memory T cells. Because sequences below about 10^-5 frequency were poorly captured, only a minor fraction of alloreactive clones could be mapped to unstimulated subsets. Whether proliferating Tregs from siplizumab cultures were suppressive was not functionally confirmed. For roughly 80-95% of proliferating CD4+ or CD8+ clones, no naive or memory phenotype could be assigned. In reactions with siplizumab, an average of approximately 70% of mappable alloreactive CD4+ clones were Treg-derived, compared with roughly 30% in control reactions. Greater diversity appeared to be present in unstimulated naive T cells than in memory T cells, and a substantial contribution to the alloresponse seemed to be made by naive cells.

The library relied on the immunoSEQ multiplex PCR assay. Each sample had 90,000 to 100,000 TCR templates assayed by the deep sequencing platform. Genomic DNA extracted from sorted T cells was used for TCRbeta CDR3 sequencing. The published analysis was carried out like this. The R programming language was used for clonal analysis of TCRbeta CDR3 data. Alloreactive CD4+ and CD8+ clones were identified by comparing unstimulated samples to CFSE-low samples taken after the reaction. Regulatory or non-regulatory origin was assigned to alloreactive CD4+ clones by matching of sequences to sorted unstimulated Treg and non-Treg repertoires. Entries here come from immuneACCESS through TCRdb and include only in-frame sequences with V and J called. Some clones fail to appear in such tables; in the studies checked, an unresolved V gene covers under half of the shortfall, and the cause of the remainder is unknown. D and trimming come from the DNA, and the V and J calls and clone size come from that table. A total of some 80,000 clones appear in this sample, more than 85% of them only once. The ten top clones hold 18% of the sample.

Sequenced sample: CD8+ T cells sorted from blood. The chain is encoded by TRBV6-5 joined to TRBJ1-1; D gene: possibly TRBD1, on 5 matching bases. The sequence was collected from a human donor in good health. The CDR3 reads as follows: CASSYGAGEAFF. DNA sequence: TGTGCCAGCAGTTATGGGGCAGGGGAAGCTTTCTTT.